These 30 T cell receptor beta chains were sequenced from one sample in a study of cytomegalovirus exposure and HLA in healthy donors (TCRdb year 2017). The library was prepared using the immunoSEQ multiplex PCR assay. Entries here come from immuneACCESS through TCRdb and include only in-frame sequences with V and J called. Some clones fail to appear in such tables; in the studies checked, an unresolved V gene covers under half of the shortfall, and the cause of the remainder is unknown. The sample table contains 80,000 to 100,000 clones; only one count was recorded for roughly 85% of them. The ten top clones hold under 4.5% of the sample. The specimen sequenced was PBMCs. Every receptor here comes from a woman in her 30s in good health and CMV-seronegative.

This clone was counted only a few times. The CDR3 is CASSQGGQGRADTQYF. The CDR3 coding sequence is TGCGCCAGCAGCCAGGGGGGACAGGGGAGGGCAGATACGCAGTATTTT. The genes are TRBV4-3 and TRBJ2-3; 10 positions agree with TRBD1. The CDR3 runs 16 residues. V trimming: 3 bases; J trimming: 4 bases; junction bases outside the gene matches: 7. The germline gives CDR1 LGHNA, CDR2 YSLEER.

The sample holds one count of this clone. The rearrangement uses TRBV11-1 and TRBJ2-5, with D possibly being TRBD2 (5 bases). The CDR3 length is 12 residues. Germline V gene sequence: CDR1 SGHAT, CDR2 FQDESV (reference sequence). V lost 5 bases, J lost 7 bases, and 11 bases lay in between. CDR3 nucleotide sequence: TGTGCCAGCAGCCGGGGATATGGGACCCAGTACTTC. It translates to CASSRGYGTQYF.

The chain uses TRBV5-1 and TRBJ2-5; D is perhaps TRBD1 (5 bases). CDR3 size: 14 residues. CDR1 is SGHRS, CDR2 YFSETQ, per germline. V lost 1 base and J lost 5, with 12 bases in between. CDR3 sequence (DNA): TGCGCCAGCAGCTTGACCCAGGGCTTGGAGACCCAGTACTTC. It specifies CASSLTQGLETQYF.

V gene TRBV27 combines with J gene TRBJ1-5, with 10 bases that match TRBD1. The germline CDR1 and CDR2 sequences are MNHEY and SMNVEV (reference sequence). This CDR3 is 16 amino acids long. Trimming at V came to 6 bases and at J to 6 bases, leaving 11 bases not matched to a gene. For the CDR3, the DNA is TGTGCCAGCAGAATTACCGGGACAGGGGTCGTTCAGCCCCAGCATTTT. This encodes CASRITGTGVVQPQHF.

The chain is built from TRBV4-1 and TRBJ1-5; TRBD1 agrees at 7 bases. The V gene's germline CDR1 is MGHRA and CDR2 YSYEKL. The CDR3 runs to 15 residues. Unmatched junction bases numbered 8, after V lost 0 bases and J lost 9 bases. The CDR3 bases are TGCGCCAGCAGCCAAGATCCGCAGGGGGGCCTGCCCCAGCATTTT. Its translation is CASSQDPQGGLPQHF.

The CDR3 here is CASSRLAGGLNEQFF. The DNA for the CDR3 is TGCGCCAGCAGCCGACTAGCGGGGGGGCTTAATGAGCAGTTCTTC. This sequence joins TRBV10-1 and TRBJ2-1; 14 nucleotides match TRBD2. V shed 6 bases, J shed 7 bases, and the junction held 5 bases outside the gene matches. CDR1 is WNHNN, CDR2 SYGVQD, per germline (reference sequence). The CDR3 contains 15 residues.

The chain combines TRBV5-1 with TRBJ1-4; TRBD1 agrees at 12 bases. Germline V lookup: CDR1 SGHRS, CDR2 YFSETQ. The CDR3 is 17 residues long. The V segment lost 4 bases and the J segment 8 bases; nucleotides outside the gene matches: 12. Here the CDR3 reads CASSLPGQGAFYEKLFF. The CDR3 DNA reads as TGCGCCAGCAGCCTACCGGGACAGGGGGCCTTTTACGAAAAACTGTTTTTT.

The chain recombines TRBV4-1 with TRBJ2-7; D is uncertain. CDR1 and CDR2 (germline): MGHRA, YSYEKL. The CDR3 runs to 13 residues. V was pared by 4 bases and J by 3 bases, with 10 bases between. The CDR3, as DNA: TGCGCCAGCAGCCTAACTACCGACTACGAGCAGTACTTC. This encodes CASSLTTDYEQYF.

The chain combines TRBV5-1 with TRBJ2-5; possible D gene TRBD1, 5 bases. The CDR3 is 14 residues long. The V gene lost 0 bases and the J gene lost 2 bases, with 8 bases spanning the gap. CDR1 is SGHRS and CDR2 is YFSETQ in the germline V gene. The chain's CDR3 is CASSLAGQQETQYF. CDR3 DNA sequence: TGCGCCAGCAGCTTGGCAGGGCAGCAAGAGACCCAGTACTTC.

In this sample, this clone turned up a few times. This sequence joins TRBV7-2 and TRBJ2-7, with 7 positions matching TRBD2. Germline V gene lookup returns CDR1 SGHTA and CDR2 FQGNSA. This CDR3 is built from 13 residues. V trimming: 3 bases; J trimming: 3 bases; junction bases outside the gene matches: 2. The chain's CDR3 is CASSLTSNYEQYF. In DNA form, the CDR3 reads TGTGCCAGCAGCTTGACTAGCAACTACGAGCAGTACTTC.

This rearrangement joins TRBV19 to TRBJ2-6, with D maybe TRBD1 (5 bases). In germline, CDR1 is LNHDA, CDR2 SQIVND (reference sequence). V gave up 1 base and J gave up 2 bases, with 9 bases separating them. The CDR3 has 16 amino acids. CDR3 coding DNA: TGTGCCAGTAGTATAGGAAGGGGTACTGGGGCCAACGTCCTGACTTTC. It codes for CASSIGRGTGANVLTF.

This clone came up once. The CDR3 region has the DNA TGCGCCAGCAGCCAAGCGCTTGGGACAAAATATAGCAATCAGCCCCAGCATTTT. The encoded protein is CASSQALGTKYSNQPQHF. The J gene is TRBJ1-5, the V gene TRBV4-1, with D tentatively TRBD1 (6 bases). The germline V gene has CDR1 MGHRA and CDR2 YSYEKL. The ends were cut back, 1 base at V and 0 bases at J, with 16 bases in the middle. The length of the CDR3 is 18 residues.

This chain uses TRBV7-2 with TRBJ1-4, with 7 bases identical to TRBD1. Losses at the gene ends were 5 bases for V and 5 bases for J; bases not matched to a gene: 8. This CDR3 spans 15 amino acids. The V gene's germline CDR1 is SGHTA and CDR2 FQGNSA. The CDR3 reads CASSLGQRQNEKLFF. The CDR3 coding sequence is TGTGCCAGCAGCCTGGGACAGCGACAGAATGAAAAACTGTTTTTT.

The chain links TRBV29-1 to TRBJ1-2; TRBD1 agrees at 9 bases. Germline assignment: CDR1 SQVTM and CDR2 ANQGSEA. J was trimmed by 4 bases and V by 6 bases; bases with no gene match: 6. This CDR3 comprises 13 residues. The CDR3 loop reads CSVVGTGTYGYTF. In DNA form, the CDR3 reads TGCAGCGTCGTCGGGACAGGGACCTATGGCTACACCTTC.

The genes are TRBV5-4 and TRBJ2-5, with D unclear. Trimming shortened V by 1 base and J by 0 bases, and 4 bases separated the two germline ends. Germline CDR1 and CDR2: SGHNT and YYREEE (reference sequence). This CDR3 has 13 residues. CDR3 amino acids: CASSLNNQETQYF. The CDR3 DNA reads as TGTGCCAGCAGCTTGAACAACCAAGAGACCCAGTACTTC.

The chain combines TRBV6-5 with TRBJ2-5, with no clear D. Germline CDR1 is MNHEY and CDR2 is SVGAGI. The CDR3 runs 14 residues. V was clipped by 5 bases and J by 5 bases, with 15 bases between them. The CDR3 DNA follows: TGTGCCAGCAGTACCGGGTACCCGCAGGAGACCCAGTACTTC. Encoded protein: CASSTGYPQETQYF.

The gene calls are TRBV5-8 and TRBJ1-6; TRBD1 is a possible D gene (6 bases). Trimming took off 4 bases at V and 3 bases at J, with 11 bases between the two ends. The CDR3 consists of 15 residues. Germline V gives CDR1 SGHTS, CDR2 YDEGEE. The CDR3 DNA is TGTGCCAGCAGCCCTGGACAGAGCTATAATTCACCCCTCCACTTT. Translating it yields CASSPGQSYNSPLHF.

This chain links TRBV7-8 with TRBJ1-2, with 7 nucleotides matching TRBD1. This CDR3 comprises 15 residues. Per germline, CDR1 SGHVS and CDR2 FQNEAQ. Trimming cost V 7 bases and J 6 bases; bases outside gene matches: 14. The CDR3 region has the DNA TGTGCCAGCACCATCTTCTCGACAGGGCTGGATGGCTACACCTTC. This gives the protein CASTIFSTGLDGYTF.

This sequence joins TRBV5-1 and TRBJ2-5; maybe TRBD2 (6 bases). The V end was cut by 4 bases, the J end by 0 bases, with 10 bases between. Germline CDR1 is SGHRS and CDR2 is YFSETQ. CDR3 length: 14 residues. The DNA for the CDR3 is TGCGCCAGCAGCCTCGGGGACTACCAAGAGACCCAGTACTTC. Amino acids: CASSLGDYQETQYF.

This clone was observed many times. This chain connects TRBV7-9 to TRBJ1-1; D gene uncertain. Trimming removed 3 bases at V and 11 bases at J, with 16 bases between. The V gene's germline CDR1 is SEHNR and CDR2 FQNEAQ (reference sequence). The CDR3 is 13 residues long. The CDR3, as DNA: TGTGCCAGCAGCTTGGAAGAGTCGTACAGCGCTTTCTTT. Protein product: CASSLEESYSAFF.

The chain employs TRBV9 and TRBJ2-7; a possible D gene is TRBD2 (6 bases). Trimming took off 4 bases at V and 4 bases at J, with 15 bases between the two ends. Germline lookup yields CDR1 SGDLS and CDR2 YYNGEE. The length of the CDR3 is 14 residues. Here the CDR3 DNA reads TGTGCCAGCAGCTCCGGGGGTCCCGGGTACGAGCAGTACTTC. Its translation: CASSSGGPGYEQYF.

The chain joins TRBV5-6 to TRBJ1-5; 7 nucleotides agree with TRBD1. This CDR3 is 14 amino acids long. Germline loops: CDR1 SGHDT, CDR2 YYEEEE. The V gene end was trimmed by 5 bases and the J gene end by 5 bases; junction bases not matched to a gene: 7. The CDR3 protein is CASSHDREDQPQHF. As DNA, the CDR3 is TGTGCCAGCAGTCACGACAGGGAGGATCAGCCCCAGCATTTT.

The rearrangement uses TRBV27 and TRBJ2-2, with TRBD2 matching over 10 bases. J was trimmed by 4 bases and V by 7 bases; bases with no gene match: 9. CDR1 is MNHEY, CDR2 SMNVEV, per germline (reference sequence). The CDR3 is 16 residues long. CDR3 DNA: TGTGCCAGCACCCTGCACTCTAGCGGGGGCACCGGGGAGCTGTTTTTT. This encodes CASTLHSSGGTGELFF.

The rearrangement uses TRBV5-1 and TRBJ2-2, with 12 bases matching TRBD2. The CDR3 runs 16 residues. The V gene's germline CDR1 is SGHRS and CDR2 YFSETQ. J gave up 3 bases and V 1 base, and 1 base lay outside the gene matches. CDR3 amino acids: CASSLRTSGDTGELFF. The CDR3 region has the DNA TGCGCCAGCAGCTTGCGGACTAGCGGGGACACCGGGGAGCTGTTTTTT.

CDR3 sequence reads: CASRGTGTEAFF. DNA for the CDR3: TGTGCCAGCAGGGGAACAGGGACTGAAGCTTTCTTT. The gene calls are TRBV6-5 and TRBJ1-1; D possibly corresponds to TRBD1 (6 bases). The length of the CDR3 is 12 residues. Between the trimmed V and J ends, which lost 6 bases and 5 bases, there was a span of 10 bases. Germline CDR1 and CDR2: MNHEY and SVGAGI.

J is TRBJ1-1 and V is TRBV5-1; 7 bases agree with TRBD1. V was clipped by 4 bases and J by 7 bases; unmatched bases: 13. Germline CDR1 and CDR2: SGHRS and YFSETQ. The CDR3 sequence is 15 residues long. CDR3 sequence: CASSRQQGQTDEAFF. The DNA of the CDR3 is TGCGCCAGCAGCCGCCAACAGGGACAGACAGATGAAGCTTTCTTT.

This rearrangement joins TRBV10-3 to TRBJ2-5, with TRBD1 identical over 7 bases. Unmatched junction bases numbered 8, after V lost 8 bases and J lost 5 bases. CDR3 length: 13 amino acids. Germline lookup yields CDR1 ENHRY and CDR2 SYGVKD. The CDR3 DNA reads as TGTGCCATCGCGCCACAGGGGCGGGAGACCCAGTACTTC. It is translated as CAIAPQGRETQYF.

This sequence joins TRBV18 and TRBJ2-5; possibly TRBD2 for D (5 bases). This CDR3 spans 17 amino acids. The V and J ends lost 3 bases and 2 bases respectively, with 19 bases between them. CDR1 KGHSH and CDR2 LQKENI come from the germline V gene. The CDR3 DNA reads as TGTGCCAGCTCACCCCCACAACGGGGTTACGATCAAGAGACCCAGTACTTC. Its protein product is CASSPPQRGYDQETQYF.

The chain carries TRBV7-2 and TRBJ1-1; 7 bases fit TRBD1. The germline CDR1 and CDR2 sequences are SGHTA and FQGNSA. After removal of 5 bases from V and 11 bases from J, the junction contained 11 bases not matched to a gene. The CDR3 is made up of 13 amino acids. The CDR3 bases are TGTGCCAGCAGCCTACAGGGGAGGTTTGGGGCTTTCTTT. It encodes CASSLQGRFGAFF.

J is TRBJ1-6 and V is TRBV1; the table's D call, TRBD1, was not checked against the DNA. TRBV1 corresponds to a pseudogene. This CDR3 contains 18 residues. The DNA of the CDR3 is TGCACCAGCAGCCAAGTATTTTCAGGGGCTGTCTATAATTCACCCCTCCACTTT. This sequence encodes CTSSQVFSGAVYNSPLHF.